The 8 T cell receptor beta chains below come from one sample, sequenced in a study of tumor-infiltrating lymphocytes in primary liver carcinoma. From approximately 530 ng of total RNA, TCR beta-specific cDNA was reverse-transcribed using a constant-region primer. Slightly modified ARM-PCR served as the procedure for the TCR beta libraries. These libraries came from three rounds of nested multiplex PCR. In the first two PCR rounds, TRBV1-TRBV30 forward primers were paired with a C-beta reverse primer, and each round lasted roughly 10 cycles. TCRdb itself ran the multiplex PCR reads through MiXCR, one entry per CDR3 protein. Of approximately 110,000 distinct CDR3 sequences in the sample, around 64% were seen once. Between about 17 and 34 mg of unsorted bulk tissue served as the source from which RNA and DNA were co-extracted. The specimen sequenced was liver tumor tissue from sampling region 3. Subset in this sample: tumor region T3, left-lateral pole. Receptors were obtained from a woman between 55 and 75 years old with primary liver carcinoma and hepatitis B virus infection.

Many counts were recorded for this clonotype. The J gene is TRBJ1-2, the V gene TRBV30; no definite D call. Germline CDR1 GTSNPN, CDR2 SVGIG (reference sequence). This CDR3 spans 16 amino acids. Trimming shortened V by 2 bases and J by 6 bases, and 22 bases separated the two germline ends. The CDR3 loop reads CAWSLWWAPNPHGYTF. DNA of the CDR3: TGTGCCTGGAGTCTTTGGTGGGCCCCTAACCCTCATGGCTACACCTTC.

This clonotype was counted many times. The chain couples TRBV28 to TRBJ2-5; D is undetermined. This CDR3 comprises 13 residues. Per germline, CDR1 MDHEN and CDR2 SYDVKM. V was clipped by 3 bases and J by 5 bases, with 10 bases between them. CDR3 nucleotide sequence: TGTGCCAGCAGTTTTTCGGCCCAGGAGACCCAGTACTTC. Its protein is CASSFSAQETQYF.

Points on this clonotype: Being one base from a much bigger clone, this may be a read error. This sequence joins TRBV5-1 and TRBJ2-3; possible D gene TRBD2, 6 bases. The CDR3 totals 14 residues. Germline lookup yields CDR1 SGHRS and CDR2 YFSETQ. CDR3 nucleotides: TGCGCCAGCAGCCCGGCGGGGCGCACAGATACGCAGTGTTTT. It codes for CASSPAGRTDTQCF.

This clonotype showed up just once. Because the CDR3 is missing its conserved closing phenylalanine or tryptophan, this is likely a read error. V is TRBV11-3 and J is TRBJ2-3; 8 nucleotides align to TRBD2. CDR1 and CDR2 (germline): SGHNT, YENEEA. The CDR3 totals 14 residues. CDR3 in amino acids: CANSPRTSPDTQYL. Written as DNA, the CDR3 is TGTGCCAACAGCCCTCGGACTAGCCCAGATACGCAGTATCTT.

To note about this clonotype: Germline and junction disagree at one end, which may indicate a read error. V is TRBV30 and J is TRBJ1-5; unclear D gene. The CDR3 spans 13 residues. Germline-derived CDR1 and CDR2 are GTSNPN and SVGIG (reference sequence). In DNA, the CDR3 is TGTGTCTGGAGTGTCCAGGGCAATCAGCCCCAGCATTTT. Encoded protein: CVWSVQGNQPQHF.

Regarding this clonotype: The missing conserved phenylalanine or tryptophan at the end of this CDR3 makes a read error likely. The rearrangement links TRBV4-1 to TRBJ2-3; D may match TRBD1 or TRBD2 (5 bases each). CDR1 MGHRA and CDR2 YSYEKL come from the germline V gene. This CDR3 is built from 14 residues. This CDR3 is CASSPMRVTDTQYS. The DNA of the CDR3 is TGCGCCAGCAGCCCTATGAGGGTGACAGACACGCAGTATTCT.

As to this clonotype: Without the conserved terminal phenylalanine or tryptophan, this CDR3 likely stems from a read error. The genes are TRBV11-1 and TRBJ2-1, with D hard to call. V was cut by 2 bases and J by 4 bases, with 12 bases left in between. Germline lookup yields CDR1 SGHAT and CDR2 FQDESV (reference sequence). The CDR3 has 15 residues. The CDR3 sequence: CASSLPGTVYNEQFI. The CDR3 nucleotides read TGTGCCAGCAGCTTACCCGGCACTGTTTACAATGAGCAGTTCATC.

The gene calls are TRBV2 and TRBJ2-4; the match to TRBD2 covers 11 bases. There are 14 residues in the CDR3. The ends lost 5 bases at V and 8 bases at J; junction bases unmatched: 5. CDR1 SNHLY and CDR2 FYNNEI come from the germline V gene. The CDR3 DNA reads TGTGCCAGCAGTCTAGCGGGAGGTGTAGACATTCAGTACTTC. Protein product: CASSLAGGVDIQYF.